This T cell receptor (beta chain) came from a study of T cell responses to AZD1222 COVID-19 vaccine. This CDR3 region has 14 residues. Trimming stripped 0 bases from V and 8 bases from J, with 12 bases between. CDR1 and CDR2 from the germline V gene are SGHAT and FQNNGV. Some clones are missing from TCRdb's copy, which holds only in-frame ones; the method was immunoSEQ multiplex PCR. The sample has 100,000 to 150,000 clones; roughly 94% are singletons. V is TRBV11-2 and J is TRBJ2-3; D ambiguous. The receptor's source is an adult in good health. Sequenced material: peripheral blood, taken on day 0 of AZD1222 vaccination. The DNA of the CDR3 is TGTGCCAGCAGCTTAGATCCCGGGCAAGGTACGCAGTATTTT. This gives the protein CASSLDPGQGTQYF.